The clone carrying this T cell receptor (beta chain) has at least ten counts. Stored at -80 C, 2 million PBMCs were the source of the unsorted libraries. Synthesis of cDNA was performed by 5'RACE using 10-nucleotide random UMIs. Via MiXCR, TCRdb re-called the 5' RACE reads, giving one row per CDR3 protein. The sample contains about 66,000 distinct CDR3 sequences, 4.5% of which appear only once. The source of the sample is a study of neurological immune-mediated disorders. Whole-study context: The approximately 34 multiple sclerosis patients comprised around 30 relapsing-remitting and 3 secondary progressive cases.

In germline, CDR1 is MNHNY, CDR2 SVGAGI (reference sequence). V was pared by 4 bases and J by 8 bases, with 20 bases between. CDR3 length: 15 residues. This clonotype was sampled from a man between 25 and 39 years old with multiple sclerosis. The rearrangement links TRBV6-6 to TRBJ1-2; a possible D gene is TRBD1 (5 bases). The sample consisted of PBMCs. The CDR3 sequence is CASSSPGRASSGYTF. DNA for the CDR3: TGTGCCAGCAGTTCCCCAGGGAGGGCTTCGAGCGGCTACACCTTC.